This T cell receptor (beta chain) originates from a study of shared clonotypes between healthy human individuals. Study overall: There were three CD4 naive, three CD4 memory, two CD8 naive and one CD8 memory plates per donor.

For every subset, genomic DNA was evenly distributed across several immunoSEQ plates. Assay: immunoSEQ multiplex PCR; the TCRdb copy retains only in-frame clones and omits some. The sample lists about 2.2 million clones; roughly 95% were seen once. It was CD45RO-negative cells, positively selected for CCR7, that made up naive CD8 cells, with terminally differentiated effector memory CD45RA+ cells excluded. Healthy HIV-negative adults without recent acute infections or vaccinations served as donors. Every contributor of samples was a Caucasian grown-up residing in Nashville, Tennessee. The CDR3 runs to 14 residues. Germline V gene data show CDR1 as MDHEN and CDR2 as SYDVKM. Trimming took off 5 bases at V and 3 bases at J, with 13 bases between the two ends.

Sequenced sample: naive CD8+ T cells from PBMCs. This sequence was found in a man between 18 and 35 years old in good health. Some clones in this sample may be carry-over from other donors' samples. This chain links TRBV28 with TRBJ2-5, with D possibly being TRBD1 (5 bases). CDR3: CASSTLTAKETQYF. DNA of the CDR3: TGTGCCAGCAGTACACTGACAGCTAAAGAGACCCAGTACTTC.